The 26 T cell receptor beta chains below come from one sample, sequenced in a study of T cell changes during pregnancy in multiple sclerosis. The method was immunoSEQ multiplex PCR; TCRdb's version includes in-frame clones alone and lacks a portion of them. The repertoire holds about 48,000 clones, with 88% as singletons. The specimen was CD4+ T cells from peripheral blood mononuclear cells, collected in the second trimester of pregnancy. The receptors shown here come from a female donor with multiple sclerosis, enrolled in a pregnancy study.

The genes are TRBV28 and TRBJ2-1; 9 bases line up with TRBD2. Germline V gene data show CDR1 as MDHEN and CDR2 as SYDVKM. This CDR3 is built from 15 residues. The junction had 10 bases not matched to a gene; V was cut back by 3 bases and J by 10 bases. CDR3 region: CASSLGVAGVLEQFF. CDR3 DNA: TGTGCCAGCAGTTTGGGGGTAGCGGGAGTATTAGAGCAGTTCTTC. The complete variable domain, with remaining parts taken from reference TRBV28 and TRBJ2-1, reads DVKVTQSSRYLVKRTGEKVFLECVQDMDHENMFWYRQDPGLGLRLIYFSYDVKMKEKGDIPEGYSVSREKKERFSLILESASTNQTSMYLCASSLGVAGVLEQFFGPGTRLTVL.

The chain carries TRBV4-1 and TRBJ2-5, with 8 nucleotides matching TRBD1. Germline V gene data show CDR1 as MGHRA and CDR2 as YSYEKL. The CDR3 runs to 16 residues. V lost 1 base to trimming and J lost 5 bases; unmatched junction nucleotides: 9. CDR3 nucleotides: TGCGCCAGCAGCCAAGCCTTGGCCAGGGGGCTTGAGACCCAGTACTTC. It specifies CASSQALARGLETQYF.

The J gene is TRBJ2-5, the V gene TRBV6-1; TRBD1 matches 7 bases. TRBJ2-7 explains the end of the DNA better; the J call may be wrong. The CDR3 consists of 14 residues. Per germline, CDR1 MNHNS and CDR2 SASEGT. CDR3 in amino acids: CASRQQQGPYEQYF. The CDR3 DNA is TGTGCCAGCAGACAACAACAGGGGCCCTACGAGCAGTACTTC.

The chain is built from TRBV6-5 and TRBJ2-1; 11 bases are shared with TRBD2. Germline V gene lookup returns CDR1 MNHEY and CDR2 SVGAGI. J lost 6 bases, V lost 2 bases, and 6 bases had no gene match. CDR3 size: 16 residues. CDR3 loop: CASSYAGTSGVNEQFF. CDR3 coding DNA: TGTGCCAGCAGTTACGCCGGGACTAGCGGCGTCAATGAGCAGTTCTTC.

This chain connects TRBV11-2 to TRBJ1-1; 8 nucleotides line up with TRBD1. The CDR3 totals 13 residues. V was pared by 5 bases and J by 3 bases, with 2 bases of the junction left unmatched. CDR1 SGHAT and CDR2 FQNNGV come from the germline V gene. This CDR3 reads CASSLQGDTEAFF. Written as DNA, the CDR3 is TGTGCCAGCAGCCTACAGGGGGACACTGAAGCTTTCTTT. Variable domain in full (rest from reference TRBV11-2 and TRBJ1-1): EAGVAQSPRYKIIEKRQSVAFWCNPISGHATLYWYQQILGQGPKLLIQFQNNGVVDDSQLPKDRFSAERLKGVDSTLKIQPAKLEDSAVYLCASSLQGDTEAFFGQGTRLTVV.

This sequence joins TRBV7-2 and TRBJ2-1; tentatively, D is TRBD2 (5 bases). From germline, CDR1 is SGHTA and CDR2 FQGNSA. V was pared by 3 bases and J by 9 bases, with 12 bases between. This CDR3 has 13 residues. This chain's CDR3 is CASSFSVGREQFF. The CDR3 DNA follows: TGTGCCAGCAGCTTTAGCGTAGGCCGTGAGCAGTTCTTC.

The J gene is TRBJ2-7, the V gene TRBV10-1; 8 bases line up with TRBD1. Germline V gene lookup returns CDR1 WNHNN and CDR2 SYGVQD (reference sequence). The CDR3 sequence is 14 residues long. The V gene end was trimmed by 2 bases and the J gene end by 7 bases; junction bases not matched to a gene: 7. The CDR3 bases are TGCGCCAGCAGTGAGGCAGACAGGGGTGGAGAGCAGTACTTC. Translation: CASSEADRGGEQYF.

In its sample, this clone was seen once. Its ends do not fully match the called genes, so a read error is possible. Other DNA sequences within the sample encode an identical CDR3. The chain carries TRBV13 and TRBJ2-2, with 8 bases fitting TRBD2. The CDR3 is 18 amino acids. Germline values: CDR1 PRHDT, CDR2 FYEKMQ (reference sequence). The DNA for the CDR3 is TGTGCCAGCAGCATTCAAACAAAAGCGGGAGTGACCACCGGAGAGCTGTTTTTT. Residues: CASSIQTKAGVTTGELFF.

This sequence joins TRBV30 and TRBJ1-1; possibly TRBD1 for D (5 bases). Germline V gives CDR1 GTSNPN, CDR2 SVGIG (reference sequence). V shed 2 bases and J shed 12 bases, with 13 bases lying between them. CDR3 length: 11 residues. The CDR3 loop reads CAWSQGDFSFF. The CDR3 bases are TGTGCCTGGAGTCAAGGGGATTTTTCTTTCTTT.

The chain joins TRBV7-9 to TRBJ2-1; possible D gene TRBD1, 6 bases. CDR1 and CDR2 from the germline V gene are SEHNR and FQNEAQ (reference sequence). V was cut by 5 bases and J by 9 bases, with 20 bases left in between. The CDR3 has 15 residues. CDR3 DNA sequence: TGTGCCAGCAGCCCGCCGTGGACAGATGGGGGTGAGCAGTTCTTC. Translation gives CASSPPWTDGGEQFF.

The rearrangement joins TRBV7-7 to TRBJ2-3, with D unclear. Trimming pared 5 bases from V and 14 bases from J, leaving 14 bases between. CDR1 and CDR2 (germline): SSHAT, FNYEAQ (reference sequence). The CDR3 has 11 residues. The CDR3: CASSPGSLLYF. The CDR3 DNA follows: TGTGCCAGCAGCCCAGGCTCCCTCCTGTATTTT. Complete variable domain (other parts from reference TRBV7-7 and TRBJ2-3): GAGVSQSPRYKVTKRGQDVTLRCDPISSHATLYWYQQALGQGPEFLTYFNYEAQPDKSGLPSDRFSAERPEGSISTLTIQRTEQRDSAMYRCASSPGSLLYFGPGTRLTVL.

CDR3 nucleotides: TGTGCCAGCAGCGGGGGGACAGGGCCCCTCTACGAGCAGTACTTC. Translating it yields CASSGGTGPLYEQYF. The chain combines TRBV9 with TRBJ2-7, with TRBD1 identical over 9 bases. Germline assignment: CDR1 SGDLS and CDR2 YYNGEE. The CDR3 totals 15 residues. The V and J ends lost 3 bases and 3 bases, in that order; junction bases with no gene match: 7.

This clone has only one observation. The V and J genes are TRBV5-1 and TRBJ2-3, with 7 bases that match TRBD2. The CDR3 loop spans 17 amino acids. In germline, CDR1 is SGHRS, CDR2 YFSETQ. With V trimmed by 0 bases and J by 2 bases, 9 bases remained unmatched. CDR3 sequence: CASSLGAGLRTTDTQYF. The DNA of the CDR3 is TGCGCCAGCAGCTTGGGTGCGGGACTACGAACCACAGATACGCAGTATTTT. Full variable domain (remainder filled in from reference TRBV5-1 and TRBJ2-3): KAGVTQTPRYLIKTRGQQVTLSCSPISGHRSVSWYQQTPGQGLQFLFEYFSETQRNKGNFPGRFSGRQFSNSRSEMNVSTLELGDSALYLCASSLGAGLRTTDTQYFGPGTRLTVL.

This sequence joins TRBV7-9 and TRBJ2-3; 9 bases fit TRBD1. The germline CDR1 and CDR2 sequences are SEHNR and FQNEAQ (reference sequence). The CDR3 extends over 16 amino acids. J was trimmed by 4 bases and V by 0 bases; bases with no gene match: 5. As DNA, the CDR3 is TGTGCCAGCAGCTTAGCGGGACAGGGCTTATCAGATACGCAGTATTTT. Its translation: CASSLAGQGLSDTQYF.

The V gene is TRBV19, the J gene TRBJ1-5; maybe TRBD1 (6 bases). CDR1 LNHDA and CDR2 SQIVND come from the germline V gene (reference sequence). The CDR3 runs 13 residues. With 5 bases removed from V and 5 bases from J, the gap between germline ends came to 10 bases. In DNA form, the CDR3 reads TGTGCCAGTAGTGGGGCAGGGGATCAGCCCCAGCATTTT. Its translation: CASSGAGDQPQHF. The entire variable domain, with the rest obtained from reference TRBV19 and TRBJ1-5, is as follows: DGGITQSPKYLFRKEGQNVTLSCEQNLNHDAMYWYRQDPGQGLRLIYYSQIVNDFQKGDIAEGYSVSREKKESFPLTVTSAQKNPTAFYLCASSGAGDQPQHFGDGTRLSIL.

V is TRBV5-1 and J is TRBJ2-5; 12 nucleotides match TRBD1. This CDR3 contains 16 residues. Trimming cost V 0 bases and J 4 bases; bases outside gene matches: 4. Germline CDR1 reads SGHRS; CDR2 reads YFSETQ. The CDR3 coding sequence is TGCGCCAGCAGCTTGGAGGGACAGGGGGCTCCAGAGACCCAGTACTTC. It yields the protein CASSLEGQGAPETQYF. Complete variable domain (other parts from reference TRBV5-1 and TRBJ2-5): KAGVTQTPRYLIKTRGQQVTLSCSPISGHRSVSWYQQTPGQGLQFLFEYFSETQRNKGNFPGRFSGRQFSNSRSEMNVSTLELGDSALYLCASSLEGQGAPETQYFGPGTRLLVL.

The V and J genes are TRBV25-1 and TRBJ2-7; D not certain. The CDR3 sequence is 14 residues long. The germline V gene has CDR1 MGHDK and CDR2 SYGVNS. V dropped 4 bases and J dropped 3 bases, with 13 bases sitting between them. CDR3 DNA sequence: TGTGCCAGCAGTGCCGGAGAAGCTTTCTACGAGCAGTACTTC. Amino acids: CASSAGEAFYEQYF.

This chain connects TRBV7-9 to TRBJ1-1, with D unclear. This CDR3 has 11 residues. Trimming left V 3 bases short and J 3 bases short, with 2 bases between. Germline lookup yields CDR1 SEHNR and CDR2 FQNEAQ (reference sequence). The chain's CDR3 is CASSFDTEAFF. The CDR3 nucleotides read TGTGCCAGCAGCTTCGACACTGAAGCTTTCTTT.

The chain links TRBV2 to TRBJ1-1; no clear D gene. V dropped 3 bases and J dropped 1 base, with 6 bases sitting between them. This CDR3 spans 13 amino acids. Germline V gene lookup returns CDR1 SNHLY and CDR2 FYNNEI. CDR3 region: CASSDERNTEAFF. The CDR3 nucleotides are TGTGCCAGCAGTGATGAGAGGAACACTGAAGCTTTCTTT.

The chain carries TRBV27 and TRBJ2-2; 7 nucleotides line up with TRBD2. The V segment lost 1 base and the J segment 0 bases; nucleotides outside the gene matches: 8. CDR3 size: 18 residues. Germline values: CDR1 MNHEY, CDR2 SMNVEV (reference sequence). The CDR3 DNA sequence: TGTGCCAGCAGTTTATTAGCCAGGGACTATTCGAACACCGGGGAGCTGTTTTTT. This gives the protein CASSLLARDYSNTGELFF.

V and J are TRBV30 and TRBJ2-5; D remains ambiguous. This CDR3 has 13 residues. Per germline, CDR1 GTSNPN and CDR2 SVGIG (reference sequence). Trimming cost V 0 bases and J 5 bases, with 10 bases left between them. The CDR3 loop is CAWSVNRAETQYF. Written as DNA, the CDR3 is TGTGCCTGGAGTGTAAATCGAGCGGAGACCCAGTACTTC.

The chain combines TRBV9 with TRBJ2-3; 7 nucleotides agree with TRBD2. After removal of 3 bases from V and 4 bases from J, the junction contained 11 bases not matched to a gene. CDR3 size: 16 residues. CDR1 is SGDLS, CDR2 YYNGEE, per germline. CDR3 coding DNA: TGTGCCAGCAGCGCCAATGCGGGAGAGGTCGCAGATACGCAGTATTTT. It translates to CASSANAGEVADTQYF. The variable domain in full, completed from reference TRBV9 and TRBJ2-3, reads DSGVTQTPKHLITATGQRVTLRCSPRSGDLSVYWYQQSLDQGLQFLIQYYNGEERAKGNILERFSAQQFPDLHSELNLSSLELGDSALYFCASSANAGEVADTQYFGPGTRLTVL.

The chain uses TRBV7-3 and TRBJ2-5, with 10 bases matching TRBD2. Trimming removed 5 bases from V and 4 bases from J; junction bases left unmatched: 7. This CDR3 has 15 amino acids. Germline-derived CDR1 and CDR2 are SGHTA and FQGTGA. CDR3 residues: CASSATSGARETQYF. CDR3 DNA: TGTGCCAGCAGCGCCACTAGCGGGGCCCGAGAGACCCAGTACTTC. Variable domain in full (rest from reference TRBV7-3 and TRBJ2-5): GAGVSQTPSNKVTEKGKYVELRCDPISGHTALYWYRQSLGQGPEFLIYFQGTGAADDSGLPNDRFFAVRPEGSVSTLKIQRTERGDSAVYLCASSATSGARETQYFGPGTRLLVL.

The chain joins TRBV28 to TRBJ1-5, with TRBD1 identical over 8 bases. V lost 2 bases and J lost 0; bases outside the gene matches: 3. CDR3 length equals 16 residues. The germline CDR1 and CDR2 sequences are MDHEN and SYDVKM. The CDR3 DNA reads as TGTGCCAGCAGTTTACGGACAGGGTATAGCAATCAGCCCCAGCATTTT. This gives the protein CASSLRTGYSNQPQHF.

This clone was observed a single time. This chain links TRBV18 with TRBJ1-3; the D gene is possibly TRBD1 (6 bases). V was pared by 5 bases and J by 1 base, with 12 bases between. The CDR3 extends over 15 amino acids. The germline V gene has CDR1 KGHSH and CDR2 LQKENI. This CDR3 is CASSSETGSGNTIYF. The CDR3 coding sequence is TGTGCCAGCTCATCGGAAACAGGGTCTGGAAACACCATATATTTT.

This clone has a single count. The chain carries TRBV13 and TRBJ2-7, with D unclear. The CDR3 loop spans 14 amino acids. V gave up 2 bases and J gave up 3 bases, with 11 bases separating them. Germline V gene lookup returns CDR1 PRHDT and CDR2 FYEKMQ (reference sequence). The CDR3 DNA follows: TGTGCCAGCAGCTTATTTGGGCAGAGCTACGAGCAGTACTTC. Protein: CASSLFGQSYEQYF.